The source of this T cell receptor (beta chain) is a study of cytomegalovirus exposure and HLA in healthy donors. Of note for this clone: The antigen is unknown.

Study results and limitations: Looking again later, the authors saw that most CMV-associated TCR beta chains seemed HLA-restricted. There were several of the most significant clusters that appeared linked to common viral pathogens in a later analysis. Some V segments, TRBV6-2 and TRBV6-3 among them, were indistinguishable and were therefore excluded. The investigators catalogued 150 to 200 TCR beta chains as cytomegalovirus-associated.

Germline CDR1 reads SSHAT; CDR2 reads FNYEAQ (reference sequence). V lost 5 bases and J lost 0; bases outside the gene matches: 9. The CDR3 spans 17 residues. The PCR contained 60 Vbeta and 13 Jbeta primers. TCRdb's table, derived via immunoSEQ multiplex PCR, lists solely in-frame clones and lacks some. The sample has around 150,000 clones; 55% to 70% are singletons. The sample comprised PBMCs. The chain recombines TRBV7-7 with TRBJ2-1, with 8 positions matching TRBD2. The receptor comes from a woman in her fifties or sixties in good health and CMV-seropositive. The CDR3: CASSKGLAASSYNEQFF. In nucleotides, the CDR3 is TGTGCCAGCAGCAAAGGACTAGCCGCAAGCTCCTACAATGAGCAGTTCTTC.